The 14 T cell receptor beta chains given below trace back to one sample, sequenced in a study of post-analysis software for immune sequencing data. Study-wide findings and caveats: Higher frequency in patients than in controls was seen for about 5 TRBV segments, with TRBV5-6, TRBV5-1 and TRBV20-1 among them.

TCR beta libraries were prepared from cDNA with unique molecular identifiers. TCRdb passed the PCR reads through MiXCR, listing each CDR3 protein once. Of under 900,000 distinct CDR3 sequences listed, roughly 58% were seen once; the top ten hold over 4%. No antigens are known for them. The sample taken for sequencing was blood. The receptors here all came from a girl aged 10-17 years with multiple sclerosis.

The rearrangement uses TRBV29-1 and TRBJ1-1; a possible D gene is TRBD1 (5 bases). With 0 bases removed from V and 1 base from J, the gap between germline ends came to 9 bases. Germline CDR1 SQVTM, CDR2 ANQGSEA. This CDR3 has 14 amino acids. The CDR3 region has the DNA TGCAGCGTTGAAGAGACCACAGGGAACACTGAAGCTTTCTTT. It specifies CSVEETTGNTEAFF.

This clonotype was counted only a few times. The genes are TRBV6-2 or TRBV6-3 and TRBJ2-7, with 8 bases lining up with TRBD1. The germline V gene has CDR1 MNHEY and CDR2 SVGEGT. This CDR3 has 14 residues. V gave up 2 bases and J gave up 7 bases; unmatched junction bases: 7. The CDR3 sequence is CASSYRDRGEEQYF. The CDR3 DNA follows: TGTGCCAGCAGTTACAGAGACAGGGGAGAAGAGCAGTACTTC.

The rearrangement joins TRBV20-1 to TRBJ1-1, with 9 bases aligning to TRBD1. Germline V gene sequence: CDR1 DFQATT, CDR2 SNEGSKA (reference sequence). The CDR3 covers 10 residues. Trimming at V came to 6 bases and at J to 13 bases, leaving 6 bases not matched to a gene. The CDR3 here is CSAAGTGLFF. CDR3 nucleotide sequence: TGCAGTGCGGCCGGGACAGGGCTTTTCTTT.

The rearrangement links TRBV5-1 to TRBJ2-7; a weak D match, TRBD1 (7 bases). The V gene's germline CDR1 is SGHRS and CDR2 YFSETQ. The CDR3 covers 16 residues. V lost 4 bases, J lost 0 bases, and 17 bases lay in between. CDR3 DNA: TGCGCCAGCAGCCGTACCACAGGGGACTCCTCCTACGAGCAGTACTTC. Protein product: CASSRTTGDSSYEQYF.

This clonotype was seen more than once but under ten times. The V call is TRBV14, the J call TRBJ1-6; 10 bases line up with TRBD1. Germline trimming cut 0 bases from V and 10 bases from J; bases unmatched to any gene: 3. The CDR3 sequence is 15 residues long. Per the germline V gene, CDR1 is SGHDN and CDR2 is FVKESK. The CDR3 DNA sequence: TGTGCCAGCAGCCAAGAGGGACAGGGGCGCTCACCCCTCCACTTT. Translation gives CASSQEGQGRSPLHF.

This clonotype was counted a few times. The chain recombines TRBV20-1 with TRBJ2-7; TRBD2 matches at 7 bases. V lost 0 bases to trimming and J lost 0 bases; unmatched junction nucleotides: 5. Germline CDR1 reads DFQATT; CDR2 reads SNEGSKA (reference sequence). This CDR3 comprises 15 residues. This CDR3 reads CSARDRGGRSYEQYF. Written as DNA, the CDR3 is TGCAGTGCTAGAGATCGCGGGGGACGCTCCTACGAGCAGTACTTC.

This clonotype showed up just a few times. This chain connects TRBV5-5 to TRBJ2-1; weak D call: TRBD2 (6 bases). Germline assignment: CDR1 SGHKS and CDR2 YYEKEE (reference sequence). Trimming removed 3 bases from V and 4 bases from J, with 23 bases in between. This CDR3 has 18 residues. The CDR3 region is CASSSGTALVAGYNEQFF. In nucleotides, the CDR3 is TGTGCCAGCAGCTCCGGGACGGCTCTTGTGGCGGGATACAATGAGCAGTTCTTC.

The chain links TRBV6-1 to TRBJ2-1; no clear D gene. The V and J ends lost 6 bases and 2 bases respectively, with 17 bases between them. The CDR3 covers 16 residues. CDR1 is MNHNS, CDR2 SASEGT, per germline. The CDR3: CASREIELTPYNEQFF. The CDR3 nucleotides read TGTGCCAGCAGAGAGATTGAACTAACCCCCTACAATGAGCAGTTCTTC.

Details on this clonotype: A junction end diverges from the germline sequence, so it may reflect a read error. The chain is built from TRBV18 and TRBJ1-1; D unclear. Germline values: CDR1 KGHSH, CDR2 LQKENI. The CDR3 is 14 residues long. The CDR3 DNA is TGTGCCAGCTCACCTTCGTCGAGTACCACTGAAGATTTCTTT. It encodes CASSPSSSTTEDFF. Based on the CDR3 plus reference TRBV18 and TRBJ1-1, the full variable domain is NAGVMQNPRHLVRRRGQEARLRCSPMKGHSHVYWYRQLPEEGLKFMVYLQKENIIDESGMPKERFSAEFPKEGPSILRIQQVVRGDSAAYFCASSPSSSTTEDFFGQGTRLTVV.

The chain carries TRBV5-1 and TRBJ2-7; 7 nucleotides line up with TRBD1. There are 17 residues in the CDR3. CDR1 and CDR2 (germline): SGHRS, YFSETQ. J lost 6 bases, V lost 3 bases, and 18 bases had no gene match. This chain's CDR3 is CASSSTSRQGGMGEQYF. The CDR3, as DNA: TGCGCCAGCAGCTCGACGTCAAGACAGGGTGGAATGGGCGAGCAGTACTTC.

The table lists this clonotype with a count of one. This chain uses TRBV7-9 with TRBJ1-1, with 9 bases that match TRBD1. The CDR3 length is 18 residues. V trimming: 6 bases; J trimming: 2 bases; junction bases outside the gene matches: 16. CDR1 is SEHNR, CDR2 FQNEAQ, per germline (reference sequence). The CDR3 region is CASRAGQGRIRDNTEAFF. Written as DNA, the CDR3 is TGTGCCAGCAGAGCGGGACAGGGTAGGATTCGCGACAACACTGAAGCTTTCTTT.

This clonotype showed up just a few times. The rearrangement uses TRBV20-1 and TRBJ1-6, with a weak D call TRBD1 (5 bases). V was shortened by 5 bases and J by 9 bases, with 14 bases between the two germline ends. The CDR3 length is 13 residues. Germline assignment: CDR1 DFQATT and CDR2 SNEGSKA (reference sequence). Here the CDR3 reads CSAYRRVRSPLHF. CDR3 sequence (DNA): TGCAGTGCTTACAGGAGAGTACGTTCACCCCTCCACTTT.

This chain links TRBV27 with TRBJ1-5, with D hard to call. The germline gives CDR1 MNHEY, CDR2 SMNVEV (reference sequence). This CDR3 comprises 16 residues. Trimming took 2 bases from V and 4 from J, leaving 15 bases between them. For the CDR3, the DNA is TGTGCCAGCAGTTTACATCTGGGCCAAGTTAATCAGCCCCAGCATTTT. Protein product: CASSLHLGQVNQPQHF.

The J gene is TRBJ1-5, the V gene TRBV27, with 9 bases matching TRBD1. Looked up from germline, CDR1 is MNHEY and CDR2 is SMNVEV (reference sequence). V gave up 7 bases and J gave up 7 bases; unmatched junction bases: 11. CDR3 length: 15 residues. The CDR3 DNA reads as TGTGCCAGCAAATACGACAGGGGGGCTGGCCAGCCCCAGCATTTT. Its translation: CASKYDRGAGQPQHF.